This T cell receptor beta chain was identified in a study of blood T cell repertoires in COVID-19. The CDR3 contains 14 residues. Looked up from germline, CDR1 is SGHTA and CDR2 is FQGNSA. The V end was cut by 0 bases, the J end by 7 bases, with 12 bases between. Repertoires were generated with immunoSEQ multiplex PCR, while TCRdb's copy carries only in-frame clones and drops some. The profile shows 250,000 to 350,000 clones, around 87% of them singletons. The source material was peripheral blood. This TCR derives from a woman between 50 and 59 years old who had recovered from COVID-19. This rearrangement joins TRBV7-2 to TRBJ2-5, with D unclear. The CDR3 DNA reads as TGTGCCAGCAGCTTAGCGGCCCCCACCCGGACCCAGTACTTC. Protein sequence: CASSLAAPTRTQYF.